The clone carrying this T cell receptor beta chain was counted between two and nine times. Antigen specificity is unknown. This sample is part of a study of blood T cells in healthy people across ages. Points from the study as a whole: The authors considered diversity estimates from one million T cells to be underestimates. Significant beta diversity loss was already apparent by age roughly 44, declining roughly linearly.

Per germline, CDR1 MNHEY and CDR2 SMNVEV (reference sequence). CDR3 length: 13 amino acids. V was pared by 6 bases and J by 6 bases, with 11 bases between. A second roughly 6 to 11 cycle PCR used barcoded and J-beta primers. In TCRdb, the 5' RACE reads were re-called with MiXCR into one record per CDR3 protein. The sample includes just under 550,000 distinct CDR3 sequences, less than 25% seen only once; the top ten take around 10%. The sample also formed part of further work on T cells of mothers and their children.

Input material: blood. The clonotype was recovered from a boy aged 5-17 years in good health. The rearrangement joins TRBV27 to TRBJ2-2; perhaps TRBD1 as D (5 bases). The CDR3, as DNA: TGTGCCAGCAGCCGAGCAGGGTCCGGGGAGCTGTTTTTT. Encoded protein: CASSRAGSGELFF.